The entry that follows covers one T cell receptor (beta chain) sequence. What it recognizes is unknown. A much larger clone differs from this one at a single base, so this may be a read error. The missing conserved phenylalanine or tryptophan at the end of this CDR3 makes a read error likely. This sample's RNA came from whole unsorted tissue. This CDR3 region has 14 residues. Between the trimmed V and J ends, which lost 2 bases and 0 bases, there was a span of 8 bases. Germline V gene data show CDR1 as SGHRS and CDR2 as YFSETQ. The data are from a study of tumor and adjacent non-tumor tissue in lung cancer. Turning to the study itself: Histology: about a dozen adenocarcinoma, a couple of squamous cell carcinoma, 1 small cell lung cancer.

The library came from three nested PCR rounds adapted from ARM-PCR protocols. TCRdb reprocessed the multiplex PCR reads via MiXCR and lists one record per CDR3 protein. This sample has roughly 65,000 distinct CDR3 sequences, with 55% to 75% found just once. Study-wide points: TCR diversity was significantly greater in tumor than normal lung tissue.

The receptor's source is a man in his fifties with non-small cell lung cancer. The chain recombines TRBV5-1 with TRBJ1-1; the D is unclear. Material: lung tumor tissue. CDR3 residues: CASSLGLLNTEAFL. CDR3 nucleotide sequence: TGCGCCAGCAGCTTAGGCCTCTTGAACACTGAAGCTTTCTTA.